These T cell receptor beta chains were read from a single sample in a study of cytomegalovirus exposure and HLA in healthy donors. The repertoire was sequenced with immunoSEQ multiplex PCR; TCRdb's copy has only in-frame clones and lacks some. The repertoire holds 50,000 to 65,000 clones, with almost 97% as singletons. The sequenced material came from PBMCs. These receptors were collected from a woman aged 18-29 years in good health and CMV-seronegative. The CDR3 runs from the conserved cysteine through the conserved F or W. The order of the fields is J gene, V gene, D gene, clone size, CDR3 protein, CDR3 DNA. The D gene is left open where the match is weak. Clone size is shown for a subset of rows, as once, few, many or a class of expanded clone.

TRBJ2-1	TRBV7-8	TRBD2	.	CASSPRLARGGQFF	TGTGCCAGCAGCCCCCGACTAGCCCGAGGTGGGCAGTTCTTC
TRBJ2-3	TRBV19	TRBD1	.	CASSDGDRGRGTDTQYF	TGTGCCAGCAGTGATGGGGACAGGGGGCGAGGCACAGATACGCAGTATTTT
TRBJ1-4	TRBV5-8	TRBD1	.	CASSLAGQGGRKLFF	TGTGCCAGCAGCTTGGCGGGACAGGGTGGGAGAAAACTGTTTTTT
TRBJ2-2	TRBV27	TRBD2	.	CASSFGLAGTGELFF	TGTGCCAGCAGTTTTGGGCTAGCGGGGACCGGGGAGCTGTTTTTT
TRBJ2-7	TRBV13	.	.	CASSLRQNYEQYF	TGTGCCAGCAGCTTACGACAGAACTACGAGCAGTACTTC
TRBJ2-3	TRBV27	TRBD1	.	CASSPVLGQGADTQYF	TGTGCCAGCAGCCCAGTTTTGGGACAGGGGGCAGATACGCAGTATTTT
TRBJ2-7	TRBV28	.	.	CASSLWAGGYEQYF	TGTGCCAGCAGTTTATGGGCAGGGGGGTACGAGCAGTACTTC
TRBJ2-7	TRBV27	TRBD1	.	CASTRTGTTYEQYF	TGTGCCAGCACCCGGACAGGAACTACTTACGAGCAGTACTTC
TRBJ1-1	TRBV7-8	.	.	CASSPLGGLGNTEAFF	TGTGCCAGCAGCCCCTTGGGGGGGCTAGGGAACACTGAAGCTTTCTTT
TRBJ2-1	TRBV4-3	TRBD2	.	CASSQEAGGPYNEQFF	TGCGCCAGCAGCCAAGAGGCGGGGGGCCCTTACAATGAGCAGTTCTTC
TRBJ2-2	TRBV29-1	.	.	CSPKDTGTGELFF	TGCAGCCCCAAGGACACGGGCACCGGGGAGCTGTTTTTT
TRBJ2-7	TRBV27	TRBD1	once	CATAPRDSTYEQYF	TGTGCCACCGCCCCCCGGGACAGCACCTACGAGCAGTACTTC
TRBJ2-2	TRBV7-2	.	.	CASSSRGTGELFF	TGTGCCAGCAGCTCCAGGGGAACCGGGGAGCTGTTTTTT
TRBJ2-3	TRBV7-6	.	.	CASSLRGGPSGTGSTDTQYF	TGTGCCAGCAGCTTACGGGGGGGGCCATCCGGGACAGGGAGCACAGATACGCAGTATTTT
TRBJ1-4	TRBV28	.	.	CASSLGRQEEKLFF	TGTGCCAGCAGTTTGGGCAGACAGGAAGAAAAACTGTTTTTT
TRBJ2-7	TRBV5-6	.	.	CASSLMTGTLSYEQYF	TGTGCCAGCAGCTTGATGACGGGTACCCTCTCCTACGAGCAGTACTTC
TRBJ2-2	TRBV15	TRBD2	.	CATETSGRAGELFF	TGTGCCACCGAGACTAGCGGGAGAGCCGGGGAGCTGTTTTTT
TRBJ1-4	TRBV6-1	.	.	CASIPGGQNEKLFF	TGTGCCAGCATCCCGGGAGGCCAGAATGAAAAACTGTTTTTT
TRBJ2-7	TRBV18	TRBD1	.	CASSPRQGVVAYEQYF	TGTGCCAGCTCCCCAAGACAGGGAGTGGTTGCATACGAGCAGTACTTC
TRBJ1-1	TRBV9	TRBD1	.	CASSGQGMNTEAFF	TGTGCCAGCAGCGGACAGGGGATGAACACTGAAGCTTTCTTT
TRBJ2-1	TRBV7-9	TRBD1	.	CASTPDRGPYNEQFF	TGTGCCAGCACCCCGGACAGGGGGCCCTACAATGAGCAGTTCTTC